A selection of T cell receptor beta chains follows, all from one sample in a study of blood T cell repertoires in COVID-19. Libraries were prepared by immunoSEQ multiplex PCR; TCRdb keeps only in-frame clonotypes and omits some of them. The data show around 330,000 clones, 85% seen once. Sequenced: PBMCs or T cells enriched from blood (not recorded which). Every receptor here comes from a woman in her 30s who had been exposed to COVID-19. CDR3s leave out the opening cysteine and the closing phenylalanine or tryptophan. Fields, in order: J gene, V gene, CDR3 protein.

TRBJ1-2 TRBV5-1 ASSLGWTGGFGYGYT
TRBJ1-3 TRBV29-1 SARDSGNTIY
TRBJ2-3 TRBV9 ASSPGTSGSADTQY
TRBJ1-4 TRBV12-5 ASGLYPREPNEKLF
TRBJ2-7 TRBV28 ASSLDRVEGKQY
TRBJ2-5 TRBV27 ASSLIGGQETQY
TRBJ2-7 TRBV5-1 ASRRDRSYEQY
TRBJ1-2 TRBV28 ASSLGQYHYGYT
TRBJ1-2 TRBV5-1 ASSLTTRGTANHYGYT
TRBJ1-1 TRBV5-1 ASSLDFGRGNTEAF
TRBJ1-5 TRBV6-5 ASSSQRQGRNQPQH
TRBJ1-3 TRBV24-1 ATSLDGNTIY
TRBJ1-5 TRBV6-2/TRBV6-3 ASSLDREKPQH
TRBJ1-2 TRBV7-2 ASSLGNWQGARGYT
TRBJ1-3 TRBV5-4 ASGLKGAPGNTIY
TRBJ2-3 TRBV7-3 ASSSVGGTDTQY
TRBJ2-1 TRBV5-1 ASSLIGSEQF
TRBJ1-2 TRBV27 ASAAGAGYGYT
TRBJ1-2 TRBV18 ASSPGTEGANGYT
TRBJ2-3 TRBV5-4 ASSQQVSLADTQY
TRBJ2-1 TRBV14 ASSQFGRNEQF
TRBJ1-6 TRBV7-2 ASSWFRENNSPLH
TRBJ1-4 TRBV4-3 ASSHNRGRGGEKLF
TRBJ2-6 TRBV7-9 ASSPKRSSGANVLT
TRBJ2-1 TRBV9 ASSPAGSSYNEQF
TRBJ1-2 TRBV28 ASSLLENYGYT
TRBJ1-6 TRBV10-1 ASSELQDSPLH
TRBJ2-3 TRBV5-1 ASSFTSGAPEITQY
TRBJ1-1 TRBV30 AWSKQGGEAF
TRBJ1-1 TRBV6-6 ASSYGQGSMNTEAF
TRBJ2-2 TRBV25-1 ASSEWRGLNTGELF
TRBJ1-1 TRBV28 ASRGPGSEAF
TRBJ1-2 TRBV28 ASRRLQGIYGYT
TRBJ2-1 TRBV3-1/TRBV3-2 ASSQGLKRGYNEQF
TRBJ1-2 TRBV19 ASKLEGATSNGYT
TRBJ1-3 TRBV7-6 ASRGGGSGNTIY
TRBJ1-2 TRBV19 ASSAQGADGYT
TRBJ2-2 TRBV2 ASTRGGRATGELF
TRBJ2-7 TRBV7-2 ASSLAPGQGRYEQY
TRBJ2-7 TRBV18 ASSPARGAFYEQY
TRBJ1-4 TRBV7-9 ASSWEATNEKLF
TRBJ1-2 TRBV11-2 ASSLYGGAYGYT
TRBJ1-3 TRBV7-8 ASSLDRGPIY
TRBJ2-3 TRBV9 ASSGVSGVGTDTQY
TRBJ2-7 TRBV7-9 ASSLVRASPGEQY
TRBJ2-1 TRBV24-1 ATSPPGTHGGNEQF
TRBJ1-1 TRBV7-2 ASGPNQGSRTEAF
TRBJ1-1 TRBV4-1 ASSHWAGGVNTEAF
TRBJ2-2 TRBV5-1 ASFGTRDTGELF
TRBJ2-7 TRBV20-1 SASLVAGAYEQY
TRBJ2-7 TRBV5-1 ASTLGQLYEQY
TRBJ1-2 TRBV28 ASETQGFHYT
TRBJ1-5 TRBV6-6 ASSLRDQPQH
TRBJ2-1 TRBV5-1 ASSLLQPNNEQF
TRBJ2-7 TRBV7-9 ASSSGLAGSDEQY
TRBJ2-5 TRBV3-1/TRBV3-2 ASSQSLPGGGEETQY
TRBJ1-3 TRBV7-8 ASSLQQGSGNTIY
TRBJ2-5 TRBV24-1 ATSDFAGGRGETQY
TRBJ1-1 TRBV18 ASSPQGQNTEAF